A single T cell receptor (beta chain) is shown here with its context. The antigen is undetermined. Cyclophosphamide on days +3 and +4 followed busulfan-fludarabine conditioning and a marrow graft. TCRdb's copy holds only in-frame clones and misses some; the assay was immunoSEQ multiplex PCR. In the table there are approximately 39,000 clones, 78% of which are singletons. The data stem from a study of T cells after posttransplantation cyclophosphamide. Regarding the study as a whole: Recipient CMV seropositivity and CMV reactivation strongly tracked TRB clonality.

Per the germline V gene, CDR1 is MDHEN and CDR2 is SYDVKM. V lost 7 bases and J lost 9; bases outside the gene matches: 14. The CDR3 is 15 amino acids. The TCR originated in a female patient aged 35-55 years who received an allogeneic stem cell transplant from a related donor, was CMV-positive, and had no GVHD. The graft donor may be the source of some T cells. The rearrangement uses TRBV28 and TRBJ2-1; 8 positions match TRBD2. The sequences come from CD4+ T cells sorted from blood, collected approximately 2,000 days after a stem cell transplant with posttransplant cyclophosphamide. CDR3 loop: CASNLPGRGVSEQFF. The CDR3 DNA is TGTGCCAGCAACCTGCCAGGGCGGGGGGTTAGTGAGCAGTTCTTC.